This passage covers 12 T cell receptor beta chains from one sample sequenced in a study of blood T cells in healthy people across ages. The use of a sample-barcoded 5' primer and a J-beta primer mix characterized a second PCR of roughly 6 to 11 cycles. TCRdb itself ran the 5' RACE reads through MiXCR, one entry per CDR3 protein. The sample contains 750,000 to 950,000 distinct CDR3 sequences, around 24% of which appear only once. The same data also went into a second study, on T cells of mothers and their children.

Material: blood. These receptors were obtained from a boy younger than 18 in good health.

The CDR3 coding sequence is TGTGCCAGCAGCATCTCTAGCGGGGGTAGGAGTGAGCAGTTCTTC. Its translation: CASSISSGGRSEQFF. The chain uses TRBV7-9 and TRBJ2-1; 10 bases line up with TRBD2. The ends lost 5 bases at V and 9 bases at J; junction bases unmatched: 10. This CDR3 has 15 amino acids. Per the germline V gene, CDR1 is SEHNR and CDR2 is FQNEAQ (reference sequence).

This clonotype was picked up a small number of times. The V and J genes are TRBV27 and TRBJ2-5; the D is unclear. Judging by the DNA end, TRBJ2-1 fits better; the J call may be wrong. Germline V CDR1 and CDR2: MNHEY, SMNVEV (reference sequence). The CDR3 consists of 11 residues. In DNA, the CDR3 is TGTGCCAGCAGGTGGGGTAATGAGCAGTTCTTC. Its translation is CASRWGNEQFF.

The rearrangement joins TRBV15 to TRBJ2-1; D is undetermined. The J call is in doubt because the DNA end fits TRBJ2-5 better. This CDR3 has 15 residues. Germline CDR1 LNHNV, CDR2 YYDKDF (reference sequence). Here the CDR3 reads CATSRDLGSPRPQYF. DNA for the CDR3: TGTGCCACCAGCAGAGATCTAGGCAGCCCCAGGCCCCAGTACTTC.

The genes are TRBV6-6 and TRBJ2-7, with a weak D call TRBD1 (6 bases). The germline V gene encodes CDR1 MNHNY and CDR2 SVGAGI (reference sequence). This CDR3 comprises 16 residues. Trimming pared 5 bases from V and 0 bases from J, leaving 17 bases between. The CDR3 DNA is TGTGCCAGCAGTCGGGACAAAAGATGGAGCTCCTACGAGCAGTACTTC. It is translated as CASSRDKRWSSYEQYF.

This chain connects TRBV6-1 to TRBJ2-3; TRBD2 agrees at 9 bases. The CDR3 runs 16 residues. Trimming cost V 5 bases and J 5 bases; bases outside gene matches: 11. Germline values: CDR1 MNHNS, CDR2 SASEGT. For the CDR3, the DNA is TGTGCCAGCAGTAGAGTAGCGGGGGCCGGGGGAGATACGCAGTATTTT. Protein: CASSRVAGAGGDTQYF.

V usage is TRBV6-5 and J usage is TRBJ2-7; 8 bases agree with TRBD1. Germline assignment: CDR1 MNHEY and CDR2 SVGAGI. This CDR3 region has 15 residues. With V trimmed by 3 bases and J by 6 bases, 10 bases remained unmatched. The CDR3 loop reads CASSYFRGRLGEQYF. The CDR3 DNA is TGTGCCAGCAGTTATTTCAGGGGGCGTCTGGGCGAGCAGTACTTC.

This clonotype was recorded at least ten times. This chain joins TRBV10-3 and TRBJ2-5; D ambiguous. V lost 11 bases and J 1 base, leaving 11 bases between the germline ends. Germline V lookup: CDR1 ENHRY, CDR2 SYGVKD. This CDR3 spans 12 amino acids. CDR3 loop: CAAGRSQETQYF. The CDR3 DNA follows: TGTGCCGCCGGACGGAGCCAAGAGACCCAGTACTTC.

The chain is built from TRBV9 and TRBJ2-5; TRBD2 aligns across 7 bases. CDR1 and CDR2 (germline): SGDLS, YYNGEE. After removal of 3 bases from V and 9 bases from J, the junction contained 8 bases not matched to a gene. The CDR3 spans 13 residues. CDR3 sequence (DNA): TGTGCCAGCAGCGAGGGGACTAAAGGGGCCCAGTACTTC. The encoded protein is CASSEGTKGAQYF.

The V gene is TRBV12-3 or TRBV12-4, the J gene TRBJ2-7, with D unresolved. The CDR3 sequence is 14 residues long. V lost 6 bases, J lost 8 bases, and 20 bases lay in between. The CDR3 region has the DNA TGTGCCAGCAGAAATACATCGGACGGCTCGAAGCAGTACTTC. Its translation is CASRNTSDGSKQYF.

This clonotype was counted ten times or more. The chain has TRBV5-1 and TRBJ2-2; D is unresolved. The germline CDR1 and CDR2 sequences are SGHRS and YFSETQ. V lost 0 bases and J lost 1, with 7 bases in between. The CDR3 consists of 15 residues. DNA of the CDR3: TGCGCCAGCAGCTTGGCGGTCATGAACACCGGGGAGCTGTTTTTT. It encodes CASSLAVMNTGELFF.

This chain uses TRBV28 with TRBJ2-3, with TRBD1 as a possible D gene (6 bases). Trimming left V 5 bases short and J 1 base short, with 16 bases between. This CDR3 has 16 amino acids. Germline values: CDR1 MDHEN, CDR2 SYDVKM. The CDR3 nucleotides read TGTGCCAGCAGTCCTCCTCAGGGGCCGGGCACAGATACGCAGTATTTT. This sequence encodes CASSPPQGPGTDTQYF. The full variable domain, with the rest looked up from reference TRBV28 and TRBJ2-3, is DVKVTQSSRYLVKRTGEKVFLECVQDMDHENMFWYRQDPGLGLRLIYFSYDVKMKEKGDIPEGYSVSREKKERFSLILESASTNQTSMYLCASSPPQGPGTDTQYFGPGTRLTVL.

The rearrangement links TRBV5-4 to TRBJ2-5; D is uncertain. Germline values: CDR1 SGHNT, CDR2 YYREEE (reference sequence). V was pared by 7 bases and J by 4 bases, with 14 bases between. The CDR3 extends over 13 amino acids. The CDR3 region has the DNA TGTGCCAGCGGGCTGCAGGAAGGAGAGACCCAGTACTTC. Residues: CASGLQEGETQYF.